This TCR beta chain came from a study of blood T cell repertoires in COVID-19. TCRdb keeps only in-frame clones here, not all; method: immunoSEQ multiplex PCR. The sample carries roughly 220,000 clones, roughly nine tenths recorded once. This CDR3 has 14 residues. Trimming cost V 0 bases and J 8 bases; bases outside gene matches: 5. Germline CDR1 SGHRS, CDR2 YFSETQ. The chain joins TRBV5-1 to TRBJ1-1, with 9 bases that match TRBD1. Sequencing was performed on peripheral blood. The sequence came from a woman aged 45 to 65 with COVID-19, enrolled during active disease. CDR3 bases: TGCGCCAGCAGCTTGGGGGACAGGGCGTCCGAAGCTTTCTTT. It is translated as CASSLGDRASEAFF.